The 26 T cell receptor beta chains presented below share a single source sample, sequenced in a study of T-cell reconstitution after alpha-beta-depleted transplantation in children. The TCRbeta library incorporated unique molecular identifiers. TCRdb reprocessed the PCR reads via MiXCR and lists one record per CDR3 protein. The sample holds hundreds of thousands of distinct CDR3 sequences, roughly a tenth seen once. The source was PBMCs, collected before TCRalphabeta/CD19-depleted stem cell transplant. The origin of the receptors is a child aged 2 to 15 with inherited bone marrow failure, due to receive a stem cell transplant.

This clonotype was seen many times. The chain couples TRBV5-1 to TRBJ2-1; TRBD2 aligns across 8 bases. Unmatched junction bases numbered 5, after V lost 5 bases and J lost 4 bases. Per the germline V gene, CDR1 is SGHRS and CDR2 is YFSETQ. The length of the CDR3 is 14 residues. The CDR3 DNA follows: TGCGCCAGCAGAGTGGGCGGGAGGTACAATGAGCAGTTCTTC. Protein: CASRVGGRYNEQFF. Filled out from reference TRBV5-1 and TRBJ2-1, the complete variable domain reads KAGVTQTPRYLIKTRGQQVTLSCSPISGHRSVSWYQQTPGQGLQFLFEYFSETQRNKGNFPGRFSGRQFSNSRSEMNVSTLELGDSALYLCASRVGGRYNEQFFGPGTRLTVL.

This clonotype was seen only a few times. This chain links TRBV4-1 with TRBJ2-1, with TRBD2 identical over 8 bases. Germline lookup yields CDR1 MGHRA and CDR2 YSYEKL. The CDR3 contains 17 residues. With 0 bases clipped from V and 6 bases from J, the junction kept 10 bases outside the gene matches. This chain's CDR3 is CASSQDESGGRINEQFF. CDR3 DNA: TGCGCCAGCAGCCAAGATGAAAGCGGCGGGAGGATCAATGAGCAGTTCTTC.

CDR3 sequence: CASSLSWQASYEQYF. CDR3 DNA: TGTGCCAGCAGTTTATCTTGGCAGGCCTCCTACGAGCAGTACTTC. The rearrangement uses TRBV27 and TRBJ2-7; unclear D gene. Germline V gene sequence: CDR1 MNHEY, CDR2 SMNVEV (reference sequence). V lost 0 bases to trimming and J lost 0 bases, with 9 bases between them. The CDR3 is made up of 15 amino acids.

In its sample, this clonotype was seen many times. The chain joins TRBV20-1 to TRBJ2-7; 7 nucleotides match TRBD2. Trimming removed 1 base from V and 4 bases from J; junction bases left unmatched: 13. This CDR3 spans 16 amino acids. Per germline, CDR1 DFQATT and CDR2 SNEGSKA (reference sequence). The CDR3 reads CSARGLLARGSYEQYF. The CDR3 DNA reads as TGCAGTGCTAGAGGTCTACTAGCGCGAGGTTCATACGAGCAGTACTTC.

Regarding this clonotype: A much larger clonotype is one base distant, so this may be a read error. This rearrangement joins TRBV20-1 to TRBJ2-2, with unresolved D. Germline V gene sequence: CDR1 DFQATT, CDR2 SNEGSKA (reference sequence). V shed 6 bases and J shed 4 bases, with 15 bases lying between them. The CDR3 is 14 residues long. CDR3 protein: CSALLGGITGELFF. CDR3 nucleotides: TGCAGTGCCTTATTGGGTGGGATCACCGGGGAGCTGTTTTTT.

In regard to this clonotype: This may stem from a read error, because a much larger clone lies one nucleotide away. The rearrangement joins TRBV5-1 to TRBJ2-1; the match to TRBD2 covers 10 bases. The germline CDR1 and CDR2 sequences are SGHRS and YFSETQ. CDR3 size: 15 residues. Trimming removed 4 bases from V and 5 bases from J; junction bases left unmatched: 6. The CDR3 DNA is TGCGCCAGCAGCGGGGGACTAGCGATAAACAATGAGCAGTTCTTC. Translation: CASSGGLAINNEQFF.

This clonotype was counted at least ten times. The rearrangement joins TRBV12-3 or TRBV12-4 to TRBJ1-5; unclear D gene. This CDR3 region has 13 residues. Trimming left V 3 bases short and J 5 bases short, with 8 bases between. This chain's CDR3 is CASSLATHQPQHF. For the CDR3, the DNA is TGTGCCAGCAGTTTGGCCACCCATCAGCCCCAGCATTTT.

This clonotype appeared many times. V is TRBV25-1 and J is TRBJ1-1; D gene ambiguous. This CDR3 spans 13 amino acids. The germline CDR1 and CDR2 sequences are MGHDK and SYGVNS. Trimming shortened V by 6 bases and J by 7 bases, and 15 bases separated the two germline ends. CDR3 residues: CASSGPGSFEAFF. The CDR3 bases are TGTGCCAGCAGCGGGCCCGGCTCTTTTGAAGCTTTCTTT. Together with reference TRBV25-1 and TRBJ1-1, the CDR3 gives the full variable domain: EADIYQTPRYLVIGTGKKITLECSQTMGHDKMYWYQQDPGMELHLIHYSYGVNSTEKGDLSSESTVSRIRTEHFPLTLESARPSHTSQYLCASSGPGSFEAFFGQGTRLTVV.

This clonotype has a count of ten or more. The chain links TRBV20-1 to TRBJ2-2; D is possibly TRBD2 (6 bases). From germline, CDR1 is DFQATT and CDR2 SNEGSKA (reference sequence). The CDR3 covers 14 residues. Trimming pared 5 bases from V and 0 bases from J, leaving 10 bases between. CDR3 sequence reads: CSASGLSNTGELFF. CDR3 coding DNA: TGCAGTGCTTCGGGACTGTCGAACACCGGGGAGCTGTTTTTT.

This clonotype came up many times. The chain couples TRBV4-3 to TRBJ1-1; D is undetermined. From germline, CDR1 is LGHNA and CDR2 YSLEER. The CDR3 totals 15 residues. The germline V and J ends were trimmed by 0 bases and 5 bases, with 13 bases remaining between them. The DNA for the CDR3 is TGCGCCAGCAGCCAAGAGCGTCTGGGTCTTACTGAAGCTTTCTTT. Residues: CASSQERLGLTEAFF.

This clonotype was detected a few times. The V and J genes are TRBV12-3 or TRBV12-4 and TRBJ1-3; the match to TRBD1 covers 10 bases. CDR3 size: 16 residues. V was clipped by 8 bases and J by 4 bases; unmatched bases: 11. In DNA form, the CDR3 reads TGTGCCAGCCGCCCGACAGGGGGCTTAGGCGGAAACACCATATATTTT. Translation gives CASRPTGGLGGNTIYF.

This clonotype was seen more than once but under ten times. The rearrangement joins TRBV18 to TRBJ2-1; D is possibly TRBD1 (6 bases). Germline loops: CDR1 KGHSH, CDR2 LQKENI. This CDR3 has 15 residues. V lost 2 bases, J lost 8 bases, and 16 bases lay in between. CDR3 in amino acids: CASSPLAGTLHEQFF. CDR3 coding DNA: TGTGCCAGCTCACCATTGGCAGGGACACTTCATGAGCAGTTCTTC. Full variable domain (outside the CDR3, taken from reference TRBV18 and TRBJ2-1): NAGVMQNPRHLVRRRGQEARLRCSPMKGHSHVYWYRQLPEEGLKFMVYLQKENIIDESGMPKERFSAEFPKEGPSILRIQQVVRGDSAAYFCASSPLAGTLHEQFFGPGTRLTVL.

At least ten counts were recorded for this clonotype. The V gene is TRBV5-1, the J gene TRBJ2-2; D unclear. Germline assignment: CDR1 SGHRS and CDR2 YFSETQ. This CDR3 contains 16 residues. Trimming pared 2 bases from V and 0 bases from J, leaving 11 bases between. The DNA of the CDR3 is TGCGCCAGCAGCTTAGTGGTAGCCACGAACACCGGGGAGCTGTTTTTT. Amino acids: CASSLVVATNTGELFF.

The table lists this clonotype with many counts. The genes are TRBV6-2 or TRBV6-3 and TRBJ1-5; D is undetermined. The CDR3 is made up of 13 amino acids. V lost 5 bases, J lost 7 bases, and 12 bases lay in between. The germline V gene has CDR1 MNHEY and CDR2 SVGEGT. The CDR3 spells CASSDRLSQPQHF. DNA for the CDR3: TGTGCCAGCAGTGACCGGCTCAGCCAGCCCCAGCATTTT.

There are many counts of this clonotype. The J gene is TRBJ1-4, the V gene TRBV20-1; no definite D call. Looked up from germline, CDR1 is DFQATT and CDR2 is SNEGSKA (reference sequence). Trimming stripped 0 bases from V and 3 bases from J, with 5 bases between. This CDR3 is built from 13 residues. CDR3 coding DNA: TGCAGTGCTAGAGAAGGACCTAATGAAAAACTGTTTTTT. Translation: CSAREGPNEKLFF.

The sample holds many counts of this clonotype. The chain links TRBV29-1 to TRBJ2-3, with 11 bases identical to TRBD2. The CDR3 has 14 residues. With V trimmed by 5 bases and J by 5 bases, 6 bases remained unmatched. Germline CDR1 is SQVTM and CDR2 is ANQGSEA. As DNA, the CDR3 is TGCAGCGTTTTACCCGGACTAGCGGGAGATACGCAGTATTTT. It codes for CSVLPGLAGDTQYF.

This clonotype was counted ten times or more. The chain recombines TRBV7-9 with TRBJ2-7; D perhaps matches TRBD2 (5 bases). V shed 5 bases and J shed 4 bases, with 15 bases lying between them. The V gene's germline CDR1 is SEHNR and CDR2 FQNEAQ (reference sequence). The length of the CDR3 is 14 residues. The CDR3 loop reads CASSRLDSQYEQYF. CDR3 DNA: TGTGCCAGCAGCCGTTTGGACTCACAGTACGAGCAGTACTTC.

This clonotype showed up many times. The chain joins TRBV25-1 to TRBJ2-5; unclear D gene. The CDR3 has 14 amino acids. V dropped 4 bases and J dropped 4 bases, with 13 bases sitting between them. Germline values: CDR1 MGHDK, CDR2 SYGVNS. DNA for the CDR3: TGTGCCAGCAGTGTGGAAGAAGCACGAGAGACCCAGTACTTC. Translating it yields CASSVEEARETQYF. The complete variable domain, with remaining parts taken from reference TRBV25-1 and TRBJ2-5, reads EADIYQTPRYLVIGTGKKITLECSQTMGHDKMYWYQQDPGMELHLIHYSYGVNSTEKGDLSSESTVSRIRTEHFPLTLESARPSHTSQYLCASSVEEARETQYFGPGTRLLVL.

This clonotype was observed many times. The chain has TRBV12-3 or TRBV12-4 and TRBJ2-7, with D perhaps TRBD1 (6 bases). The CDR3 runs 12 residues. V was cut by 6 bases and J by 6 bases, with 12 bases left in between. CDR3 nucleotides: TGTGCCAGCAGGAAACAGGGTCCCGAGCAGTACTTC. The encoded protein is CASRKQGPEQYF.

This clonotype was seen many times. This rearrangement joins TRBV5-6 to TRBJ2-5; 7 bases map to TRBD2. The CDR3 extends over 15 amino acids. Trimming took 2 bases from V and 1 from J; bases not matched to a gene: 5. Germline V gene sequence: CDR1 SGHDT, CDR2 YYEEEE. The CDR3 coding sequence is TGTGCCAGCAGCTTAACCGGACTAGTCCAAGAGACCCAGTACTTC. The encoded protein is CASSLTGLVQETQYF.

This clonotype has ten or more counts. The chain recombines TRBV12-3 or TRBV12-4 with TRBJ2-3; D gene uncertain. This CDR3 is built from 15 residues. V dropped 0 bases and J dropped 1 base, with 8 bases sitting between them. The CDR3 spells CASSLAGSRTDTQYF. CDR3 bases: TGTGCCAGCAGTTTAGCGGGTTCACGCACAGATACGCAGTATTTT.

This clonotype was detected many times. V and J are TRBV7-9 and TRBJ2-1, with D perhaps TRBD2 (6 bases). The germline V gene encodes CDR1 SEHNR and CDR2 FQNEAQ (reference sequence). The ends were cut back, 1 base at V and 6 bases at J, with 16 bases in the middle. The CDR3 totals 16 residues. In DNA, the CDR3 is TGTGCCAGCAGCTTAGGACTAGTTATTTCGGGCAATGAGCAGTTCTTC. This codes for CASSLGLVISGNEQFF. Full variable domain (remainder filled in from reference TRBV7-9 and TRBJ2-1): DTGVSQNPRHKITKRGQNVTFRCDPISEHNRLYWYRQTLGQGPEFLTYFQNEAQLEKSRLLSDRFSAERPKGSFSTLEIQRTEQGDSAMYLCASSLGLVISGNEQFFGPGTRLTVL.

This clonotype was found a few times. The rearrangement uses TRBV19 and TRBJ1-1; weak D call: TRBD1 (5 bases). Germline CDR1 reads LNHDA; CDR2 reads SQIVND (reference sequence). This CDR3 comprises 13 residues. V lost 6 bases, J lost 1 base, and 9 bases lay in between. As DNA, the CDR3 is TGTGCCAGTAGGTGGGGGGAGAACACTGAAGCTTTCTTT. Protein sequence: CASRWGENTEAFF. Variable domain in full (rest from reference TRBV19 and TRBJ1-1): DGGITQSPKYLFRKEGQNVTLSCEQNLNHDAMYWYRQDPGQGLRLIYYSQIVNDFQKGDIAEGYSVSREKKESFPLTVTSAQKNPTAFYLCASRWGENTEAFFGQGTRLTVV.

A few counts support this clonotype. CDR3 sequence (DNA): TGTGCCAGCAGCCCGGGGCTCAGCGACGAGCAGTACTTC. Translated: CASSPGLSDEQYF. This chain links TRBV3-1 with TRBJ2-7, with D perhaps given as TRBD1 or TRBD2 (5 bases each). The V gene lost 4 bases and the J gene lost 5 bases, with 12 bases spanning the gap. The germline V gene encodes CDR1 LGHDT and CDR2 YNNKEL (reference sequence). The CDR3 contains 13 residues.

This clonotype was found many times. The V call is TRBV4-3, the J call TRBJ2-2; a possible D gene is TRBD1 (7 bases). CDR1 is LGHNA and CDR2 is YSLEER in the germline V gene. Trimming stripped 2 bases from V and 7 bases from J, with 14 bases between. The CDR3 runs 15 residues. The CDR3 protein is CASSQRRGRDGELFF. Here the CDR3 DNA reads TGCGCCAGCAGCCAACGTAGGGGGCGGGACGGGGAGCTGTTTTTT.

The CDR3 loop is CSASPNWREQFF. The CDR3 DNA follows: TGCAGTGCTAGTCCCAATTGGCGGGAGCAGTTCTTC. This rearrangement joins TRBV20-1 to TRBJ2-1; no firm D call. Germline V CDR1 and CDR2: DFQATT, SNEGSKA (reference sequence). The CDR3 runs to 12 residues. V lost 3 bases and J 10 bases, leaving 13 bases between the germline ends.